What follows describes a single TCR beta chain. Donors were grouped by their self-reported clinical history. In Cohort 3, a recovered donor had either two negative PCRs, clearance, or symptom resolution. V trimming: 5 bases; J trimming: 0 bases; junction bases outside the gene matches: 13. Looked up from germline, CDR1 is SGHVS and CDR2 is FQNEAQ. The CDR3 loop spans 18 amino acids. This sample is part of a study of blood T cell repertoires in COVID-19. As for the study in general: Acute and convalescent COVID-19 samples came from the United States, Italy and Spain. Sample material is recorded as cDNA or gDNA derived from T cells, B-cell-depleted T cells, or PBMCs.

The repertoire was sequenced with immunoSEQ multiplex PCR; TCRdb's copy has only in-frame clones and lacks some. The table includes around 300,000 clones, 88% detected once. The TCR comes from a man aged 25 to 40 who had recovered from COVID-19. Sequencing was performed on PBMCs or T cells enriched from blood (not recorded which). This sequence joins TRBV7-8 and TRBJ2-7; 10 bases map to TRBD1. CDR3 nucleotide sequence: TGTGCCAGCAGCACGCGACTCGGACAGGGGGTCTCCTCCTACGAGCAGTACTTC. Its protein is CASSTRLGQGVSSYEQYF. Variable domain in full (rest from reference TRBV7-8 and TRBJ2-7): GAGVSQSPRYKVAKRGQDVALRCDPISGHVSLFWYQQALGQGPEFLTYFQNEAQLDKSGLPSDRFFAERPEGSVSTLKIQRTQQEDSAVYLCASSTRLGQGVSSYEQYFGPGTRLTVT.